Following are 17 T cell receptor beta chains from one sample sequenced in a study of CD8+CD57+ T cells in acquired aplastic anemia. CD8+CD57+ cell expansion, shown by flow cytometry, had occurred in the patients selected for sequencing. Researchers used genomic DNA as the template to profile TCR beta VDJ and CDR3. MiXCR was run by TCRdb on the reads, yielding one entry per CDR3 protein. The sample includes 100,000 to 150,000 distinct CDR3 sequences, less than 50% of them seen just once. Sequencing was done on a sample of sorted CD4+, CD8+, or CD8+CD57+ T cells (not recorded which) from PBMCs. These receptors all stem from a human donor with aplastic anemia.

This chain uses TRBV2 with TRBJ2-6; D gene unclear. Trimming stripped 5 bases from V and 10 bases from J, with 6 bases between. The CDR3 contains 11 residues. Germline-derived CDR1 and CDR2 are SNHLY and FYNNEI. CDR3 sequence: CASSLRNVLTF. The CDR3 region has the DNA TGTGCCAGCAGTCTCCGAAACGTCCTGACTTTC.

This clonotype appeared many times. The chain carries TRBV27 and TRBJ2-7, with 10 bases that match TRBD1. Germline V gives CDR1 MNHEY, CDR2 SMNVEV (reference sequence). V trimming: 5 bases; J trimming: 1 base; junction bases outside the gene matches: 5. This CDR3 has 15 amino acids. CDR3 in DNA: TGTGCCAGCAGTACGGACAGGGGGATATCCTACGAGCAGTACTTC. Translation gives CASSTDRGISYEQYF.

With regard to this clonotype: Given a much more abundant clone one base away, this may be a read error. The chain carries TRBV5-4 and TRBJ1-4; D remains ambiguous. CDR1 SGHNT and CDR2 YYREEE come from the germline V gene (reference sequence). Deletions cut 4 bases from V and 5 bases from J, with 15 bases between. The CDR3 covers 15 residues. The CDR3: CASSVDGKKNEKLFF. As DNA, the CDR3 is TGTGCCAGCAGCGTGGACGGCAAGAAGAATGAAAAACTGTTTTTT.

This clonotype has ten or more counts. V is TRBV5-1 and J is TRBJ2-5; D might be TRBD1 or TRBD2, each matching 5 bases. The CDR3 length is 17 residues. In germline, CDR1 is SGHRS, CDR2 YFSETQ. The V and J ends lost 4 bases and 5 bases respectively, with 24 bases between them. CDR3 loop: CASSGIIRGALGETQYF. The CDR3 DNA sequence: TGCGCCAGCAGCGGTATAATACGGGGCGCCCTTGGTGAGACCCAGTACTTC.

This clonotype was counted many times. This sequence joins TRBV27 and TRBJ1-2; D ambiguous. Looked up from germline, CDR1 is MNHEY and CDR2 is SMNVEV (reference sequence). This CDR3 is 13 amino acids long. Deletions cut 2 bases from V and 1 base from J, with 5 bases between. DNA of the CDR3: TGTGCCAGCAGTTTAGCCCGTAACTATGGCTACACCTTC. Its translation: CASSLARNYGYTF.

The sample holds many counts of this clonotype. V usage is TRBV7-9 and J usage is TRBJ2-1; 8 bases align to TRBD1. The V gene's germline CDR1 is SEHNR and CDR2 FQNEAQ (reference sequence). J gave up 0 bases and V 6 bases, and 10 bases lay outside the gene matches. This CDR3 contains 17 residues. The CDR3 bases are TGTGCCAGCAGTTGGACCGGGACAGGAGACTCCTACAATGAGCAGTTCTTC. Amino acid sequence: CASSWTGTGDSYNEQFF.

Concerning this clonotype itself: This sequence may be a read error, since a much larger clone differs from it by one base. In DNA, the CDR3 is TGTGCCAGCAGCTTGGGGGGCCTGGACTCCTACGAGCAGTACTTC. This encodes CASSLGGLDSYEQYF. The rearrangement joins TRBV7-6 to TRBJ2-7; D tentatively fits TRBD1 or TRBD2 (6 bases each). The CDR3 is 15 amino acids. CDR1 SGHVS and CDR2 FNYEAQ come from the germline V gene. V gave up 3 bases and J gave up 0 bases, with 12 bases separating them.

This clonotype was observed many times. The chain combines TRBV14 with TRBJ1-1; possibly TRBD1 for D (6 bases). The germline V and J ends were trimmed by 3 bases and 10 bases, with 9 bases remaining between them. CDR3 length equals 11 residues. Germline CDR1 SGHDN, CDR2 FVKESK. This chain's CDR3 is CASSQGARAFF. The CDR3 coding sequence is TGTGCCAGCAGCCAGGGGGCGCGAGCTTTCTTT.

Concerning this clonotype itself: A much larger clone lies a single base off, so this may be a read error. The DNA for the CDR3 is TGTGCCAGTAGTGTGGCCAGAAACATCGGGGAGCTGTTTTTT. This sequence encodes CASSVARNIGELFF. J is TRBJ2-2 and V is TRBV19; D gene unclear. Germline lookup yields CDR1 LNHDA and CDR2 SQIVND (reference sequence). This CDR3 region has 14 residues.

This clonotype was picked up one time. The chain joins TRBV10-1 to TRBJ2-2; D possibly matches TRBD1 or TRBD2 (5 bases each). CDR3 length equals 16 residues. The germline V and J ends were trimmed by 8 bases and 1 base, with 17 bases remaining between them. CDR1 and CDR2 (germline): WNHNN, SYGVQD (reference sequence). CDR3 protein: CASVHALRGNTGELFF. The CDR3, as DNA: TGCGCCAGCGTCCACGCCCTGAGGGGGAACACCGGGGAGCTGTTTTTT.

This clonotype appeared many times. CDR3 DNA: TGTGCCAGCAGCCATCAGGGGGCGGGTTCACCCCTCCACTTT. This sequence encodes CASSHQGAGSPLHF. The V call is TRBV3-1, the J call TRBJ1-6, with 8 bases aligning to TRBD1. Germline trimming cut 3 bases from V and 9 bases from J; bases unmatched to any gene: 4. The CDR3 runs 14 residues. Germline assignment: CDR1 LGHDT and CDR2 YNNKEL (reference sequence).

This clonotype was observed many times. V and J are TRBV7-2 and TRBJ2-7; possibly TRBD2 for D (6 bases). This CDR3 region has 13 residues. Trimming removed 5 bases from V and 4 bases from J, with 12 bases in between. Germline loops: CDR1 SGHTA, CDR2 FQGNSA. The CDR3 here is CASSPRGSYEQYF. In DNA form, the CDR3 reads TGTGCCAGCAGCCCCCGGGGGTCTTACGAGCAGTACTTC.

This clonotype occurred once. The rearrangement joins TRBV10-3 to TRBJ2-2; no clear D. Germline CDR1 is ENHRY and CDR2 is SYGVKD. V was pared by 3 bases and J by 6 bases, with 5 bases between. This CDR3 comprises 12 residues. The CDR3 coding sequence is TGTGCCATCAGTGATGGGGCCGGGGAGCTGTTTTTT. Its protein is CAISDGAGELFF.

The chain is built from TRBV11-1 and TRBJ2-1, with TRBD2 identical over 7 bases. The CDR3 extends over 15 amino acids. Germline V gene sequence: CDR1 SGHAT, CDR2 FQDESV (reference sequence). J gave up 0 bases and V 2 bases, and 1 base lay outside the gene matches. The CDR3 reads CASSLRGSSYNEQFF. The CDR3 bases are TGTGCCAGCAGCTTACGCGGGAGCTCCTACAATGAGCAGTTCTTC.

V gene TRBV12-3 or TRBV12-4 combines with J gene TRBJ1-5; D gene ambiguous. The ends were cut back, 0 bases at V and 5 bases at J, with 8 bases in the middle. CDR3 length: 14 amino acids. DNA of the CDR3: TGTGCCAGCAGTTTAGCCCAGACCCATCAGCCCCAGCATTTT. Protein sequence: CASSLAQTHQPQHF.

The chain carries TRBV24-1 and TRBJ1-2; perhaps TRBD1 as D (5 bases). Germline V gene sequence: CDR1 KGHDR, CDR2 SFDVKD. The germline V and J ends were trimmed by 3 bases and 3 bases, with 10 bases remaining between them. The CDR3 contains 14 residues. The CDR3 region has the DNA TGTGCCACCAGTGATGCTACAGGCCACTATGGCTACACCTTC. Translation: CATSDATGHYGYTF.

This sequence joins TRBV19 and TRBJ1-4; D is possibly TRBD1 (5 bases). V lost 4 bases to trimming and J lost 7 bases, with 13 bases between them. Germline V lookup: CDR1 LNHDA, CDR2 SQIVND (reference sequence). The CDR3 has 14 residues. In nucleotides, the CDR3 is TGTGCCAGTAGTAAGGGGCGAATAGGTGAAAAACTGTTTTTT. Translated: CASSKGRIGEKLFF.